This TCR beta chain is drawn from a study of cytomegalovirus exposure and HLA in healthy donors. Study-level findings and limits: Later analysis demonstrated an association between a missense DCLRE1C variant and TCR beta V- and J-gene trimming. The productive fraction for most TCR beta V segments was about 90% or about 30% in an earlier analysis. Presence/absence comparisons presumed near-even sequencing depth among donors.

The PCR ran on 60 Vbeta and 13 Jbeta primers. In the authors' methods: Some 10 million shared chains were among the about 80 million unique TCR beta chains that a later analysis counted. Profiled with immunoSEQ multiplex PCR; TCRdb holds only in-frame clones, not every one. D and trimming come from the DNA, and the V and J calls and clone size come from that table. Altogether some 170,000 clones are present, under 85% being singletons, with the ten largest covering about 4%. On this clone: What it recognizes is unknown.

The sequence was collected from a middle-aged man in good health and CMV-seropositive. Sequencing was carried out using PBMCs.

CDR3 DNA: TGCGCCAGCAGACCCGCGGGGGAGTCTTCCTACGAGCAGTACTTC. Translation gives CASRPAGESSYEQYF. V gene TRBV5-1 combines with J gene TRBJ2-5; 7 nucleotides agree with TRBD2. The J call is in doubt because the DNA end fits TRBJ2-7 better. The V gene's germline CDR1 is SGHRS and CDR2 YFSETQ. The CDR3 has 15 residues.